The clone carrying this T cell receptor beta chain was detected only a few times. Sequencing used cDNA as its template, made by extracting RNA and reverse transcribing it. This table comes from immunoSEQ multiplex PCR, and its TCRdb copy is limited to in-frame clones, with some not included. The table lists more than 11,000 clones, 50% to 60% of them singletons, with approximately 3.9% in the top ten. Researchers sorted CD4+ cells into CD25+CD127- cells for roughly 5 patients. This record comes from a study of CD8+ T cells in alopecia areata. The sequenced sample was CD4+ Tregs sorted from blood. This receptor was identified in a human donor with alopecia areata.

CDR3 region: CASSLRGYTDTQYF. The DNA of the CDR3 is TGTGCCAGCAGTTTACGGGGCTACACAGATACGCAGTATTTT. This chain uses TRBV27 with TRBJ2-3; D might be TRBD1 or TRBD2, each matching 5 bases. V dropped 2 bases and J dropped 2 bases, with 8 bases sitting between them. Germline V gene data show CDR1 as MNHEY and CDR2 as SMNVEV (reference sequence). The CDR3 is 14 amino acids.